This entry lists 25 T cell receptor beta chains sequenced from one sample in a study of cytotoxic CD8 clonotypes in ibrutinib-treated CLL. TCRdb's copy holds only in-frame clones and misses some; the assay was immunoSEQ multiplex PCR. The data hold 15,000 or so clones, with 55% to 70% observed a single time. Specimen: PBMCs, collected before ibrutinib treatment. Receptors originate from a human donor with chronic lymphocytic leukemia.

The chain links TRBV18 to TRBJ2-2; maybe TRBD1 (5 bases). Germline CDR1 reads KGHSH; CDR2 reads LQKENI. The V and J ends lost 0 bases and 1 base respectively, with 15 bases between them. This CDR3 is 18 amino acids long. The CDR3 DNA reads TGTGCCAGCTCACCACCGATGGGGCAGGACCTGAACACCGGGGAGCTGTTTTTT. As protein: CASSPPMGQDLNTGELFF.

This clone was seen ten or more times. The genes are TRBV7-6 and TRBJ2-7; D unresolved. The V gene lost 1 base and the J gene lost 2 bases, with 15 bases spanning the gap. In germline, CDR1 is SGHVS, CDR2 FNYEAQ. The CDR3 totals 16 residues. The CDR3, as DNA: TGTGCCAGCAGCTTAGAGCCCATAAATGCGCCCTACGAGCAGTACTTC. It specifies CASSLEPINAPYEQYF.

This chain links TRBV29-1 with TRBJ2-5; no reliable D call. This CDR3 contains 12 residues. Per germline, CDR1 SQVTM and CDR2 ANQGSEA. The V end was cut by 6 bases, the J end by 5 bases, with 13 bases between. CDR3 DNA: TGCAGCGTCATGAATCCCCCGGAGACCCAGTACTTC. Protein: CSVMNPPETQYF. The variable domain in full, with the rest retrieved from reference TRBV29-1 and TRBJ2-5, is SAVISQKPSRDICQRGTSLTIQCQVDSQVTMMFWYRQQPGQSLTLIATANQGSEATYESGFVIDKFPISRPNLTFSTLTVSNMSPEDSSIYLCSVMNPPETQYFGPGTRLLVL.

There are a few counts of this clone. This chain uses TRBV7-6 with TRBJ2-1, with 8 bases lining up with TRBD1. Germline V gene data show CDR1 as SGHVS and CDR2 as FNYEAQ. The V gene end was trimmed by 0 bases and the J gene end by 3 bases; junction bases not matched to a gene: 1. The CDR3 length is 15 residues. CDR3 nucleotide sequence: TGTGCCAGCAGCTTAGCACAGGGGGACTACAATGAGCAGTTCTTC. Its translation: CASSLAQGDYNEQFF. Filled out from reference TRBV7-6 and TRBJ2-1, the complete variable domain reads GAGVSQSPRYKVTKRGQDVALRCDPISGHVSLYWYRQALGQGPEFLTYFNYEAQQDKSGLPNDRFSAERPEGSISTLTIQRTEQRDSAMYRCASSLAQGDYNEQFFGPGTRLTVL.

The CDR3 spells CASSSILSQYF. The CDR3 nucleotides are TGTGCCAGCAGCTCAATCCTATCGCAGTACTTC. V and J are TRBV11-2 and TRBJ2-7; D ambiguous. Trimming took 4 bases from V and 9 from J, leaving 10 bases between them. The CDR3 sequence is 11 residues long. Germline V gene sequence: CDR1 SGHAT, CDR2 FQNNGV.

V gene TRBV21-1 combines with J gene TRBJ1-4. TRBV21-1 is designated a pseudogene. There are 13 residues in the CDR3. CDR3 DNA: TGTGCCAGCAGCCTAATCCTTAATGAAAAACTGTTTTTT. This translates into CASSLILNEKLFF.

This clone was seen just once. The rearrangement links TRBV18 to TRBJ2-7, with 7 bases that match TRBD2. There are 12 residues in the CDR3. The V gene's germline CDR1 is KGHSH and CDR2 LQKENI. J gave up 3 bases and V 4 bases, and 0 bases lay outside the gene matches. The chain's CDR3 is CASSRDYYEQYF. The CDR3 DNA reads TGTGCCAGCTCACGGGACTACTACGAGCAGTACTTC.

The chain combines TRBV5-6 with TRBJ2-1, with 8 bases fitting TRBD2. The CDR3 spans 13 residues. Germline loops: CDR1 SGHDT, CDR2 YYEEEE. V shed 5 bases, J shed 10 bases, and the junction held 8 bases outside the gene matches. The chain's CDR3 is CASRTSQRGEQFF. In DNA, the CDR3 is TGTGCCAGCAGGACCAGCCAGCGGGGGGAGCAGTTCTTC.

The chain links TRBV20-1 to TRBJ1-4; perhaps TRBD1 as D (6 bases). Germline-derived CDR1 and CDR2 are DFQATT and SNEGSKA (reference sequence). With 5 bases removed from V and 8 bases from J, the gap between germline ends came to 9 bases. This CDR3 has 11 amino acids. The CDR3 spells CSAYDREKLFF. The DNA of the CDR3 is TGCAGTGCTTACGACAGGGAAAAACTGTTTTTT.

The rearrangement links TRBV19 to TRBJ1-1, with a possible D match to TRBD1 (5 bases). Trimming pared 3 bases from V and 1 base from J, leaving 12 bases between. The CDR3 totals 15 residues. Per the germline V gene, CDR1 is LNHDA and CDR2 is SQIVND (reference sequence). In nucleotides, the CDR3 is TGTGCCAGTAGTATTTGGCGGGGGGGGAACACTGAAGCTTTCTTT. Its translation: CASSIWRGGNTEAFF.

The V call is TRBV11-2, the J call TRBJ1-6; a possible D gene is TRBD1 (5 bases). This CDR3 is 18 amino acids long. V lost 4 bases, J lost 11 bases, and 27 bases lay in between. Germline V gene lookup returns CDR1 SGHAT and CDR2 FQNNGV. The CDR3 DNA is TGTGCCAGCAGCTCGATCCGGGACTTCTTGAGTAATTCTGCACCCCTCCACTTT. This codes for CASSSIRDFLSNSAPLHF.

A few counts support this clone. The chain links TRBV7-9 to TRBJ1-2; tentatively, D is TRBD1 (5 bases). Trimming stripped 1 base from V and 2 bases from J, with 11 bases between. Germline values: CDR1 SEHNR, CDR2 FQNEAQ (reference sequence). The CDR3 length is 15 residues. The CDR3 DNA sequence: TGTGCCAGCAGCTTAGTAGGGGAAATGAACTATGGCTACACCTTC. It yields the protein CASSLVGEMNYGYTF.

The CDR3 bases are TGTGCCAGCAGCTTTGGGAGCCAACAAGTCCTGGATACGCAGTATTTT. Translation: CASSFGSQQVLDTQYF. The chain uses TRBV11-2 and TRBJ2-3; D is possibly TRBD2 (5 bases). Germline V gene lookup returns CDR1 SGHAT and CDR2 FQNNGV. The CDR3 has 16 residues. V lost 3 bases to trimming and J lost 6 bases, with 19 bases between them.

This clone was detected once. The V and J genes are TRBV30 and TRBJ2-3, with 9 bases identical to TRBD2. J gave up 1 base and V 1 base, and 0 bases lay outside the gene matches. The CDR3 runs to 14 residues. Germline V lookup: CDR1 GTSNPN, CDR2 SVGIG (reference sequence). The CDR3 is CAWSERGGTDTQYF. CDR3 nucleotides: TGTGCCTGGAGTGAGCGGGGGGGCACAGATACGCAGTATTTT.

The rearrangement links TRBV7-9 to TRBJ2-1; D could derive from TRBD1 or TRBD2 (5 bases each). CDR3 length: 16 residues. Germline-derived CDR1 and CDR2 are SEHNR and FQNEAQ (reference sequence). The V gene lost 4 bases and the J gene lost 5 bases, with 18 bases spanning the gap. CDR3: CASSSLPGPYDNEQFF. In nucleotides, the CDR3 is TGTGCCAGCAGCTCCCTTCCGGGGCCATATGACAATGAGCAGTTCTTC.

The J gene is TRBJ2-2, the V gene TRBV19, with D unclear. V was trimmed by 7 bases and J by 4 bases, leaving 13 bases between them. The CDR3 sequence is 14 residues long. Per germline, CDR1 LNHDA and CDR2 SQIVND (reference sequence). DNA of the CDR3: TGTGCCAGTACCCCAGAAGGGCTCACCGGGGAGCTGTTTTTT. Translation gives CASTPEGLTGELFF.

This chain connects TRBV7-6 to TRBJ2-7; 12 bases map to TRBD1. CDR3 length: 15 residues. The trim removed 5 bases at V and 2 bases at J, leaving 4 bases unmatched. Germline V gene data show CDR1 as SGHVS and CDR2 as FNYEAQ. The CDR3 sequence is CASSRGTGGPYEQYF. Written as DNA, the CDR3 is TGTGCCAGCAGCCGAGGGACAGGGGGCCCCTACGAGCAGTACTTC.

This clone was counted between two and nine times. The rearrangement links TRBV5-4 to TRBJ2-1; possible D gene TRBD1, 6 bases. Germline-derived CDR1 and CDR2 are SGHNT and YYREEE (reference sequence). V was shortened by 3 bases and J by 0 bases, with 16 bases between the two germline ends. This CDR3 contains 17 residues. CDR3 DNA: TGTGCCAGCAGCTCTATGATCGGACAGAGCTCCTACAATGAGCAGTTCTTC. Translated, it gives CASSSMIGQSSYNEQFF.

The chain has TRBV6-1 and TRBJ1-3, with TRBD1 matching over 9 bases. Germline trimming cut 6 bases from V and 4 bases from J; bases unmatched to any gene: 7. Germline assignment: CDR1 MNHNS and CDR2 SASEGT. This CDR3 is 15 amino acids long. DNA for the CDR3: TGTGCCAGCAGGAACCGGGACAGGGACGGAAACACCATATATTTT. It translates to CASRNRDRDGNTIYF.

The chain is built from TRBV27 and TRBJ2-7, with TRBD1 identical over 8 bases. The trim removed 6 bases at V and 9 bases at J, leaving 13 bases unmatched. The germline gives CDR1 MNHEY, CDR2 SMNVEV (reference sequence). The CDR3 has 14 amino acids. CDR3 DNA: TGTGCCAGCAGCGCCGGGACAGGAAGGCGAGGGCAGTACTTC. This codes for CASSAGTGRRGQYF.

CDR3 region: CASSGVGEETQYF. The CDR3 DNA is TGCGCCAGCAGCGGGGTGGGGGAAGAGACCCAGTACTTC. This sequence joins TRBV5-1 and TRBJ2-5; the D gene could be TRBD1 or TRBD2 (5 bases each). Looked up from germline, CDR1 is SGHRS and CDR2 is YFSETQ. V was cut by 4 bases and J by 3 bases, with 10 bases left in between. The CDR3 is 13 amino acids.

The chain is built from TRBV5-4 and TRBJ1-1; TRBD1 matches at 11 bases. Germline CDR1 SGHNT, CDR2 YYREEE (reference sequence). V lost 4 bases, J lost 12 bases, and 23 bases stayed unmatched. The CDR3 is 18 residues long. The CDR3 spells CASSDDGGRTGGRLWPFF. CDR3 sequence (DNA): TGTGCCAGCAGCGACGATGGGGGAAGGACAGGGGGCCGCCTGTGGCCTTTCTTT.

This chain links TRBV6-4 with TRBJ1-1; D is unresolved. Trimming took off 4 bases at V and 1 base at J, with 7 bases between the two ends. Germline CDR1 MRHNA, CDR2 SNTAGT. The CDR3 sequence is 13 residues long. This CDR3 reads CASSVSQNTEAFF. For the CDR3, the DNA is TGTGCCAGCAGTGTAAGCCAGAACACTGAAGCTTTCTTT.

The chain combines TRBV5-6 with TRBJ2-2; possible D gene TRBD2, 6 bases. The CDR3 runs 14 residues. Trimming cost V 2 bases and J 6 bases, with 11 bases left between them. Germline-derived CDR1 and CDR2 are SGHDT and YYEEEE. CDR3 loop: CASSFTGGSGELFF. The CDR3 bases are TGTGCCAGCAGCTTCACCGGGGGATCCGGGGAGCTGTTTTTT.

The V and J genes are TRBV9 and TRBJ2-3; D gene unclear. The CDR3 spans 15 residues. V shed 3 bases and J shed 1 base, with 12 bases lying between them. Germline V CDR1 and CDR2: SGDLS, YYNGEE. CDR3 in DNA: TGTGCCAGCAGCGCGCTCGGGTCGGGCACAGATACGCAGTATTTT. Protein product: CASSALGSGTDTQYF.